Each of the 24 T cell receptor beta chains below was sequenced from the same sample in a study of OX40 agonist ivuxolimab in advanced cancers. The assay was immunoSEQ multiplex PCR, and TCRdb's table has in-frame clones only and misses some. Counted here are tens of thousands of clones, 88% occurring once; the ten biggest clones make up 30% to 35%. Sequencing used CD4+ or CD8+ T cells sorted from blood, obtained in a trial of the OX40 agonist ivuxolimab. These TCRs come from an adult with an advanced solid tumor such as melanoma, head and neck, liver or kidney cancer.

The chain couples TRBV4-1 to TRBJ1-2, with 7 bases lining up with TRBD1. J lost 0 bases, V lost 4 bases, and 11 bases had no gene match. The CDR3 has 17 amino acids. The germline V gene has CDR1 MGHRA and CDR2 YSYEKL. CDR3 residues: CASSPRQGIIANYGYTF. CDR3 bases: TGCGCCAGCAGCCCCAGACAGGGCATAATCGCTAACTATGGCTACACCTTC.

The chain has TRBV27 and TRBJ2-1; D not certain. Germline assignment: CDR1 MNHEY and CDR2 SMNVEV (reference sequence). The CDR3 is 11 residues long. Trimming took 5 bases from V and 7 from J, leaving 6 bases between them. The DNA for the CDR3 is TGTGCCAGCAGTAGAATGAATGAGCAGTTCTTC. It is translated as CASSRMNEQFF.

This clone was seen only once. The chain recombines TRBV30 with TRBJ2-7, with D unclear. V was trimmed by 3 bases and J by 6 bases, leaving 12 bases between them. This CDR3 comprises 12 residues. Looked up from germline, CDR1 is GTSNPN and CDR2 is SVGIG (reference sequence). CDR3 amino acids: CAWSIGWVEQYF. The CDR3, as DNA: TGTGCCTGGAGCATAGGGTGGGTCGAGCAGTACTTC.

The table lists this clone with a few counts. The V gene is TRBV10-3, the J gene TRBJ1-5, with 8 positions matching TRBD1. CDR1 is ENHRY and CDR2 is SYGVKD in the germline V gene. This CDR3 contains 14 residues. Trimming at V came to 6 bases and at J to 5 bases, leaving 6 bases not matched to a gene. The DNA of the CDR3 is TGTGCCATCAGCCCTGGACAGGGATATCAGCCCCAGCATTTT. This encodes CAISPGQGYQPQHF.

The CDR3 loop is CASTPGQSRNTEAFF. In DNA form, the CDR3 reads TGTGCCAGTACCCCCGGACAGTCGAGGAACACTGAAGCTTTCTTT. This chain joins TRBV19 and TRBJ1-1, with D possibly being TRBD1 (6 bases). Germline CDR1 is LNHDA and CDR2 is SQIVND (reference sequence). V lost 7 bases, J lost 1 base, and 16 bases lay in between. This CDR3 has 15 amino acids.

V is TRBV2 and J is TRBJ2-7; the match to TRBD1 covers 7 bases. Germline trimming cut 4 bases from V and 2 bases from J; bases unmatched to any gene: 2. This CDR3 contains 13 residues. CDR1 is SNHLY and CDR2 is FYNNEI in the germline V gene. In DNA, the CDR3 is TGTGCCAGCAGTGCACAGGGGACCTACGAGCAGTACTTC. Translation: CASSAQGTYEQYF.

This chain links TRBV30 with TRBJ1-1, with a weak D call TRBD1 (6 bases). Germline loops: CDR1 GTSNPN, CDR2 SVGIG (reference sequence). The CDR3 runs 13 residues. V gave up 3 bases and J gave up 6 bases, with 14 bases separating them. The DNA for the CDR3 is TGTGCCTGGAGCAGGGGCGTGGGGCCTGAAGCTTTCTTT. It is translated as CAWSRGVGPEAFF.

CDR3 bases: TGTGCTAGTGGTGGAAGGGCGGGAGGGGAGACCCAGTACTTC. This codes for CASGGRAGGETQYF. The chain is built from TRBV12-5 and TRBJ2-5; 9 nucleotides line up with TRBD2. CDR3 length: 14 amino acids. The V segment lost 5 bases and the J segment 5 bases; nucleotides outside the gene matches: 6. Germline-derived CDR1 and CDR2 are LGHNT and FRNRAP.

In its sample, this clone was seen once. In the same sample, other DNA sequences code for this CDR3. The chain carries TRBV27 and TRBJ2-3; tentatively, D is TRBD1 or TRBD2 (5 bases each). CDR1 is MNHEY and CDR2 is SMNVEV in the germline V gene (reference sequence). The CDR3 contains 16 residues. The V gene lost 5 bases and the J gene lost 2 bases, with 17 bases spanning the gap. The chain's CDR3 is CASSLQVGVITDTQYF. Here the CDR3 DNA reads TGTGCCAGCAGTCTCCAGGTGGGGGTTATCACAGATACGCAGTATTTT.

The chain is built from TRBV11-2 and TRBJ2-3; 13 bases align to TRBD2. The germline gives CDR1 SGHAT, CDR2 FQNNGV. The CDR3 runs 18 residues. Germline trimming cut 2 bases from V and 2 bases from J; bases unmatched to any gene: 7. This chain's CDR3 is CASSLTGTSGTFTDTQYF. In nucleotides, the CDR3 is TGTGCCAGCAGCTTAACTGGGACTAGCGGGACCTTCACAGATACGCAGTATTTT.

This clone was seen only once. The chain carries TRBV5-1 and TRBJ2-5; D gene ambiguous. There are 15 residues in the CDR3. V lost 4 bases to trimming and J lost 1 base, with 14 bases between them. In germline, CDR1 is SGHRS, CDR2 YFSETQ. The CDR3 is CASSPIRRPQETQYF. CDR3 in DNA: TGCGCCAGCAGCCCTATTAGGCGGCCCCAAGAGACCCAGTACTTC. Using reference TRBV5-1 and TRBJ2-5 for the parts outside the CDR3, the full variable domain is KAGVTQTPRYLIKTRGQQVTLSCSPISGHRSVSWYQQTPGQGLQFLFEYFSETQRNKGNFPGRFSGRQFSNSRSEMNVSTLELGDSALYLCASSPIRRPQETQYFGPGTRLLVL.

The chain combines TRBV29-1 with TRBJ2-5; perhaps TRBD2 as D (6 bases). The CDR3 has 14 amino acids. Per germline, CDR1 SQVTM and CDR2 ANQGSEA. Trimming took 6 bases from V and 4 from J, leaving 18 bases between them. CDR3 protein: CSVRETLRVETQYF. As DNA, the CDR3 is TGCAGCGTACGGGAGACCTTAAGAGTAGAGACCCAGTACTTC.

The chain carries TRBV23-1 and TRBJ2-7, with 8 nucleotides matching TRBD2. TRBV23-1 is an ORF; its function is uncertain. The CDR3 consists of 14 residues. The ends lost 4 bases at V and 5 bases at J; junction bases unmatched: 7. Written as DNA, the CDR3 is TGCGCCAGCAGTCCGCAGCGGGGGTGGAACGAGCAGTACTTC. It codes for CASSPQRGWNEQYF.

The chain employs TRBV19 and TRBJ2-5, with 11 bases matching TRBD2. This CDR3 has 17 amino acids. CDR1 and CDR2 from the germline V gene are LNHDA and SQIVND (reference sequence). The V segment lost 4 bases and the J segment 5 bases; nucleotides outside the gene matches: 12. Here the CDR3 reads CASSTTRTSGSGETQYF. The CDR3 nucleotides are TGTGCCAGTAGTACAACCCGCACTAGCGGGAGTGGTGAGACCCAGTACTTC.

The rearrangement uses TRBV9 and TRBJ1-2; TRBD1 matches 8 bases. CDR3 length: 15 residues. CDR1 is SGDLS and CDR2 is YYNGEE in the germline V gene. V was pared by 4 bases and J by 3 bases, with 8 bases of the junction left unmatched. CDR3 bases: TGTGCCAGCAGCCCCCGGACAGGGACGCACTATGGCTACACCTTC. Translating gives CASSPRTGTHYGYTF.

This sequence joins TRBV5-1 and TRBJ2-7; TRBD2 aligns across 7 bases. The CDR3 is 15 residues long. V lost 4 bases and J lost 4; bases outside the gene matches: 11. CDR1 SGHRS and CDR2 YFSETQ come from the germline V gene. The CDR3 spells CASSLMGGGPYEQYF. The CDR3 DNA follows: TGCGCCAGCAGCCTGATGGGGGGAGGGCCTTACGAGCAGTACTTC.

The rearrangement links TRBV28 to TRBJ2-1, with TRBD1 matching 7 bases. V trimming: 5 bases; J trimming: 2 bases; junction bases outside the gene matches: 3. Germline CDR1 and CDR2: MDHEN and SYDVKM. The CDR3 length is 14 residues. The CDR3 is CASSRDRAYNEQFF. The CDR3 DNA follows: TGTGCCAGCAGTCGGGACAGAGCCTACAATGAGCAGTTCTTC.

V gene TRBV5-1 combines with J gene TRBJ2-3, with 9 bases that match TRBD2. The germline V gene has CDR1 SGHRS and CDR2 YFSETQ. This CDR3 contains 19 residues. The trim removed 0 bases at V and 4 bases at J, leaving 15 bases unmatched. The CDR3 sequence: CASSLASSGILWTPDTQYF. The CDR3 DNA is TGCGCCAGCAGCTTGGCGTCTAGCGGGATTCTCTGGACACCAGATACGCAGTATTTT. Together with reference TRBV5-1 and TRBJ2-3, the CDR3 gives the full variable domain: KAGVTQTPRYLIKTRGQQVTLSCSPISGHRSVSWYQQTPGQGLQFLFEYFSETQRNKGNFPGRFSGRQFSNSRSEMNVSTLELGDSALYLCASSLASSGILWTPDTQYFGPGTRLTVL.

The chain links TRBV7-2 to TRBJ1-3, with 7 nucleotides matching TRBD1. J lost 0 bases, V lost 6 bases, and 5 bases had no gene match. The germline V gene encodes CDR1 SGHTA and CDR2 FQGNSA. The CDR3 length is 15 residues. The CDR3, as DNA: TGTGCCAGCAGGTTTCCAGGGGGCTCTGGAAACACCATATATTTT. This gives the protein CASRFPGGSGNTIYF.

CDR3 in DNA: TGTGCCAGTAATCCTGAGGGGGGGCATAATTCACCCCTCCACTTT. Its translation is CASNPEGGHNSPLHF. The chain links TRBV19 to TRBJ1-6; maybe TRBD1 (6 bases). The CDR3 runs to 15 residues. The germline V gene has CDR1 LNHDA and CDR2 SQIVND (reference sequence). Trimming removed 7 bases from V and 5 bases from J, with 15 bases in between.

The J gene is TRBJ2-5, the V gene TRBV7-9; D remains ambiguous. The germline V and J ends were trimmed by 4 bases and 2 bases, with 11 bases remaining between them. The CDR3 length is 14 residues. Germline loops: CDR1 SEHNR, CDR2 FQNEAQ (reference sequence). DNA of the CDR3: TGTGCCAGCAGCTCGAGGCCCGCTCAAGAGACCCAGTACTTC. Its protein is CASSSRPAQETQYF.

This clone was observed a single time. The CDR3 DNA follows: TGTGCCTGGATCCCAGGGGTAGGCACTGAAGCTTTCTTT. Its protein is CAWIPGVGTEAFF. The chain recombines TRBV30 with TRBJ1-1; the D gene is possibly TRBD1 (6 bases). V was cut by 4 bases and J by 4 bases, with 13 bases left in between. In germline, CDR1 is GTSNPN, CDR2 SVGIG (reference sequence). The CDR3 is made up of 13 amino acids.

This clone came up a few times. The chain links TRBV19 to TRBJ2-3, with D maybe TRBD1 (6 bases). Deletions cut 6 bases from V and 4 bases from J, with 11 bases between. This CDR3 has 13 residues. Germline V lookup: CDR1 LNHDA, CDR2 SQIVND (reference sequence). The CDR3 spells CASRLGQSDTQYF. The CDR3, as DNA: TGTGCCAGTAGGCTAGGACAGTCAGATACGCAGTATTTT.

The genes are TRBV11-2 and TRBJ1-1, with D unclear. The CDR3 is 12 residues long. Germline V CDR1 and CDR2: SGHAT, FQNNGV. The V end was cut by 5 bases, the J end by 11 bases, with 15 bases between. CDR3: CASSLRLGSAFF. In DNA, the CDR3 is TGTGCCAGCAGCCTTCGTCTGGGTTCGGCTTTCTTT.